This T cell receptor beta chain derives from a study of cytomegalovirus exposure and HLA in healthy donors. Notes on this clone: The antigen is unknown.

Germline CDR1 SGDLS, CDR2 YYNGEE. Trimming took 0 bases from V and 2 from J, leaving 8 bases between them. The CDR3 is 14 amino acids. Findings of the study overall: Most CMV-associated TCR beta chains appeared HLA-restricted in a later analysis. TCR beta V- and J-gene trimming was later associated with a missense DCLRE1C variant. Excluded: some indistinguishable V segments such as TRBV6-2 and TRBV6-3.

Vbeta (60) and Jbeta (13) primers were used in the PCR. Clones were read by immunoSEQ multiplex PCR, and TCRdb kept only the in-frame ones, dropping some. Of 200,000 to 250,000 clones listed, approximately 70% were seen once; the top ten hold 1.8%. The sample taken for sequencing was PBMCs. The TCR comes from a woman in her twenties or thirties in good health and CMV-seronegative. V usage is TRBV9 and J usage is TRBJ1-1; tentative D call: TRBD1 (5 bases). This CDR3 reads CASSVDQGNTEAFF. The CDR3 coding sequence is TGTGCCAGCAGCGTAGATCAGGGCAACACTGAAGCTTTCTTT.